These 30 T cell receptor beta chains share one sample of origin, sequenced in a study of cytomegalovirus exposure and HLA in healthy donors. The PCR was carried out with 60 Vbeta primers and 13 Jbeta primers. Clones were sequenced by immunoSEQ multiplex PCR, and TCRdb holds only the in-frame ones, with some missing. The sample holds about 170,000 clones; roughly 80% are singletons and the top ten take over 2%. Input material: PBMCs. All receptors come from a female donor in good health and CMV-seronegative.

The chain carries TRBV30 and TRBJ1-3; the D gene is possibly TRBD1 (5 bases). This CDR3 spans 12 amino acids. Trimming pared 4 bases from V and 8 bases from J, leaving 12 bases between. From germline, CDR1 is GTSNPN and CDR2 SVGIG (reference sequence). CDR3 sequence (DNA): TGTGCCTGGATCAGTACCAGGGACACCATATATTTT. The encoded protein is CAWISTRDTIYF.

This clone turned up a few times. The J gene is TRBJ2-1, the V gene TRBV11-3, with D perhaps TRBD2 (6 bases). V lost 1 base, J lost 12 bases, and 13 bases lay in between. CDR3 size: 13 residues. Germline values: CDR1 SGHNT, CDR2 YENEEA. CDR3 amino acids: CASSLGDQGGQFF. For the CDR3, the DNA is TGTGCCAGCAGCTTAGGGGATCAGGGAGGGCAGTTCTTC.

This chain connects TRBV30 to TRBJ2-3; tentative D call: TRBD2 (5 bases). Germline CDR1 GTSNPN, CDR2 SVGIG (reference sequence). This CDR3 is 13 amino acids long. V shed 5 bases and J shed 2 bases, with 11 bases lying between them. The CDR3 nucleotides read TGTGCCTGGGAAAACGACTACACAGATACGCAGTATTTT. Amino acids: CAWENDYTDTQYF.

The chain has TRBV4-2 and TRBJ2-5, with D possibly TRBD1 on 6 matching bases. V lost 1 base, J lost 1 base, and 13 bases lay in between. This CDR3 has 16 residues. Germline V gene sequence: CDR1 LGHNA, CDR2 YNFKEQ. CDR3 protein: CASSQAGGRGQETQYF. The CDR3 bases are TGTGCCAGCAGCCAAGCAGGCGGCAGGGGCCAAGAGACCCAGTACTTC.

The chain is built from TRBV11-2 and TRBJ1-5; TRBD1 matches at 7 bases. J gave up 6 bases and V 5 bases, and 7 bases lay outside the gene matches. CDR1 SGHAT and CDR2 FQNNGV come from the germline V gene. CDR3 length equals 14 residues. The CDR3 nucleotides read TGTGCCAGCAGCCCAGGACAGGCCATTCAGCCCCAGCATTTT. It yields the protein CASSPGQAIQPQHF.

The rearrangement joins TRBV6-5 to TRBJ2-1; 7 bases match TRBD2. The CDR3 extends over 16 amino acids. Germline V gene lookup returns CDR1 MNHEY and CDR2 SVGAGI. The J segment lost 9 bases and the V segment lost 0 bases, leaving 11 bases of the junction unmatched. In DNA form, the CDR3 reads TGTGCCAGCAGTTACTCGGGGACGGCGGGAGTTTTTGAGCAGTTCTTC. Protein: CASSYSGTAGVFEQFF.

V gene TRBV11-2 combines with J gene TRBJ2-5; TRBD2 agrees at 8 bases. The junction had 7 bases not matched to a gene; V was cut back by 5 bases and J by 5 bases. The CDR3 sequence is 14 residues long. Germline V CDR1 and CDR2: SGHAT, FQNNGV. The CDR3 sequence: CASSQATSAETQYF. The CDR3 DNA reads as TGTGCCAGCAGCCAGGCGACTAGCGCCGAGACCCAGTACTTC.

The V call is TRBV7-6, the J call TRBJ2-5; TRBD1 might be the D (5 bases). The germline gives CDR1 SGHVS, CDR2 FNYEAQ. Trimming pared 3 bases from V and 5 bases from J, leaving 25 bases between. The CDR3 is 18 amino acids. The CDR3 coding sequence is TGTGCCAGCAGCTTGGCCAATAGGGTTAGGGGATTAGGGGAGACCCAGTACTTC. Its translation is CASSLANRVRGLGETQYF.

This rearrangement joins TRBV14 to TRBJ2-1; the D gene is possibly TRBD2 (6 bases). The ends were cut back, 0 bases at V and 4 bases at J, with 10 bases in the middle. The CDR3 is made up of 15 amino acids. CDR1 is SGHDN and CDR2 is FVKESK in the germline V gene. CDR3 in DNA: TGTGCCAGCAGCCAAGATACGGGGGATTACAATGAGCAGTTCTTC. As protein: CASSQDTGDYNEQFF.

The table lists this clone with a count of one. The chain links TRBV5-6 to TRBJ1-6; 9 bases agree with TRBD1. In germline, CDR1 is SGHDT, CDR2 YYEEEE. This CDR3 region has 16 residues. V lost 2 bases, J lost 5 bases, and 5 bases stayed unmatched. CDR3: CASSLGTGRNNSPLHF. CDR3 DNA: TGTGCCAGCAGCTTAGGGACAGGGAGGAATAATTCACCCCTCCACTTT.

The CDR3 reads CASSPRPGTSSYNEQFF. CDR3 nucleotides: TGTGCCAGCAGCCCCCGACCGGGGACTAGCTCCTACAATGAGCAGTTCTTC. V usage is TRBV7-8 and J usage is TRBJ2-1, with TRBD2 matching over 8 bases. The CDR3 totals 17 residues. Germline V gives CDR1 SGHVS, CDR2 FQNEAQ. After removal of 5 bases from V and 0 bases from J, the junction contained 9 bases not matched to a gene.

This clone appeared a few times. V usage is TRBV9 and J usage is TRBJ1-4; D unclear. CDR3 length equals 16 residues. The germline V and J ends were trimmed by 3 bases and 8 bases, with 20 bases remaining between them. In germline, CDR1 is SGDLS, CDR2 YYNGEE. The CDR3 nucleotides read TGTGCCAGCAGCGCGACCCTTACTAGTACTGGGGAAAAACTGTTTTTT. Its translation: CASSATLTSTGEKLFF.

CDR3 DNA: TGTGCCAGCAGTTACTCCGACTCATTCAATCAGCCCCAGCATTTT. This sequence encodes CASSYSDSFNQPQHF. This chain links TRBV6-6 with TRBJ1-5, with D hard to call. This CDR3 spans 15 amino acids. V lost 0 bases, J lost 3 bases, and 9 bases lay in between. The germline CDR1 and CDR2 sequences are MNHNY and SVGAGI (reference sequence).

The J gene is TRBJ2-5, the V gene TRBV9; 12 bases are shared with TRBD2. CDR3 length: 18 amino acids. CDR1 is SGDLS and CDR2 is YYNGEE in the germline V gene. Trimming cost V 2 bases and J 0 bases; bases outside gene matches: 8. Written as DNA, the CDR3 is TGTGCCAGCAGCGTCGGGACTAGCGGGCGACCTCACCAAGAGACCCAGTACTTC. Its translation is CASSVGTSGRPHQETQYF.

J is TRBJ2-5 and V is TRBV5-6; D might be TRBD2 (5 bases). The CDR3 covers 15 residues. From germline, CDR1 is SGHDT and CDR2 YYEEEE. The germline V and J ends were trimmed by 2 bases and 1 base, with 12 bases remaining between them. The CDR3 sequence is CASSFGADGQETQYF. DNA for the CDR3: TGTGCCAGCAGCTTCGGAGCGGACGGCCAAGAGACCCAGTACTTC.

The CDR3 sequence is CASPRDPSTDTQYF. The CDR3 DNA reads as TGTGCCAGCCCGCGGGACCCAAGCACAGATACGCAGTATTTT. V gene TRBV18 combines with J gene TRBJ2-3, with D maybe TRBD2 (6 bases). This CDR3 spans 14 amino acids. From germline, CDR1 is KGHSH and CDR2 LQKENI. The V end lost 8 bases, the J end lost 0 bases, and 12 bases lay between the germline ends.

This clone was seen once. This sequence joins TRBV7-2 and TRBJ2-2; D perhaps matches TRBD2 (6 bases). From germline, CDR1 is SGHTA and CDR2 FQGNSA. CDR3 length: 14 amino acids. Trimming removed 1 base at V and 6 bases at J, with 9 bases between. The CDR3, as DNA: TGTGCCAGCAGCTTAGGGACTACCTCCGGGGAGCTGTTTTTT. Translating it yields CASSLGTTSGELFF.

The chain links TRBV19 to TRBJ1-2; possibly TRBD1 for D (5 bases). V was trimmed by 6 bases and J by 8 bases, leaving 13 bases between them. Germline loops: CDR1 LNHDA, CDR2 SQIVND (reference sequence). This CDR3 comprises 12 residues. DNA for the CDR3: TGTGCCAGTAGACCTGGGGGGGGAGGCTACACCTTC. Translation: CASRPGGGGYTF.

The chain's CDR3 is CASSSSVQVSSYEQYF. DNA of the CDR3: TGCGCCAGCAGCTCCTCTGTGCAGGTGTCATCCTACGAGCAGTACTTC. The rearrangement links TRBV5-1 to TRBJ2-7, with D unclear. Trimming left V 3 bases short and J 1 base short, with 17 bases between. Germline V lookup: CDR1 SGHRS, CDR2 YFSETQ. This CDR3 is 16 amino acids long.

This chain connects TRBV6-5 to TRBJ1-2, with 7 bases fitting TRBD1. Germline values: CDR1 MNHEY, CDR2 SVGAGI. This CDR3 contains 15 residues. J gave up 2 bases and V 6 bases, and 9 bases lay outside the gene matches. In DNA, the CDR3 is TGTGCCAGCAGGGTAGATAGACAGGGCAACTATGGCTACACCTTC. This encodes CASRVDRQGNYGYTF.

The V and J genes are TRBV7-2 and TRBJ2-1; the match to TRBD2 covers 9 bases. The CDR3 extends over 18 amino acids. With V trimmed by 0 bases and J by 6 bases, 12 bases remained unmatched. The germline V gene has CDR1 SGHTA and CDR2 FQGNSA. CDR3 residues: CASSLAWAGGRSANEQFF. CDR3 nucleotides: TGTGCCAGCAGCTTAGCATGGGCGGGAGGGCGTTCCGCCAATGAGCAGTTCTTC.

The chain is built from TRBV14 and TRBJ2-1, with TRBD1 matching over 10 bases. Trimming removed 6 bases from V and 5 bases from J; junction bases left unmatched: 10. The germline CDR1 and CDR2 sequences are SGHDN and FVKESK. This CDR3 is built from 16 residues. CDR3 sequence: CASSPHRDRGHNEQFF. CDR3 bases: TGTGCCAGCAGTCCCCATCGGGACAGGGGACACAATGAGCAGTTCTTC. The complete variable domain, with remaining parts taken from reference TRBV14 and TRBJ2-1, reads EAGVTQFPSHSVIEKGQTVTLRCDPISGHDNLYWYRRVMGKEIKFLLHFVKESKQDESGMPNNRFLAERTGGTYSTLKVQPAELEDSGVYFCASSPHRDRGHNEQFFGPGTRLTVL.

The genes are TRBV4-1 and TRBJ2-4, with a possible D match to TRBD2 (5 bases). Germline V lookup: CDR1 MGHRA, CDR2 YSYEKL. This CDR3 is built from 16 residues. V lost 4 bases and J lost 0, with 13 bases in between. For the CDR3, the DNA is TGCGCCAGCAGCCCGACCGGGGTGCTAGCCAAAAACATTCAGTACTTC. It encodes CASSPTGVLAKNIQYF.

The chain couples TRBV10-3 to TRBJ1-2; 9 positions match TRBD1. V was clipped by 5 bases and J by 5 bases; unmatched bases: 3. CDR3 length: 13 amino acids. Germline CDR1 reads ENHRY; CDR2 reads SYGVKD. The DNA of the CDR3 is TGTGCCATCAGTCGGGACAGGGAGTATGGCTACACCTTC. Protein product: CAISRDREYGYTF.

The chain recombines TRBV6-5 with TRBJ1-5, with 8 bases fitting TRBD1. With V trimmed by 7 bases and J by 5 bases, 7 bases remained unmatched. Germline V gene lookup returns CDR1 MNHEY and CDR2 SVGAGI. This CDR3 spans 14 amino acids. The CDR3 DNA reads TGTGCCAGCAATGACAGGGGCGGTCATCAGCCCCAGCATTTT. This encodes CASNDRGGHQPQHF.

A single count supports this clone. V and J are TRBV2 and TRBJ2-3, with 9 bases lining up with TRBD1. With 8 bases clipped from V and 6 bases from J, the junction kept 15 bases outside the gene matches. The germline V gene has CDR1 SNHLY and CDR2 FYNNEI. There are 16 residues in the CDR3. CDR3 protein: CASFRPGQGPPDTQYF. In DNA, the CDR3 is TGTGCCAGCTTCCGACCGGGACAGGGCCCTCCGGATACGCAGTATTTT.

The rearrangement joins TRBV9 to TRBJ2-5; TRBD2 matches 8 bases. The J call may not be correct, given that the DNA end is closer to TRBJ2-7. Germline-derived CDR1 and CDR2 are SGDLS and YYNGEE. This CDR3 is 15 amino acids long. DNA for the CDR3: TGTGCCAGCAGCGTAGCCGGGACTAGCTCCTACGAGCAGTACTTC. Its translation is CASSVAGTSSYEQYF.

This clone was observed a few times. This chain joins TRBV5-3 and TRBJ1-1; TRBD1 agrees at 7 bases. TRBV5-3 carries the ORF label, with uncertain function. The CDR3 totals 14 residues. Germline trimming cut 4 bases from V and 1 base from J; bases unmatched to any gene: 4. The CDR3 DNA reads as TGTGCCAGAAGCCCCGGGACAGAGAACACTGAAGCTTTCTTT. This gives the protein CARSPGTENTEAFF.

The gene calls are TRBV6-5 and TRBJ1-1; 7 bases match TRBD1. With 6 bases clipped from V and 5 bases from J, the junction kept 9 bases outside the gene matches. CDR3 length: 14 amino acids. CDR1 is MNHEY, CDR2 SVGAGI, per germline. This CDR3 is CASRSGGEVTEAFF. The CDR3 region has the DNA TGTGCCAGCAGGTCAGGGGGAGAAGTGACTGAAGCTTTCTTT.

The chain carries TRBV18 and TRBJ1-2; no definite D call. V lost 5 bases, J lost 0 bases, and 13 bases lay in between. Looked up from germline, CDR1 is KGHSH and CDR2 is LQKENI. The CDR3 covers 15 residues. CDR3 sequence: CASSSKTDSNYGYTF. The CDR3, as DNA: TGTGCCAGCTCAAGTAAGACCGACTCTAACTATGGCTACACCTTC.